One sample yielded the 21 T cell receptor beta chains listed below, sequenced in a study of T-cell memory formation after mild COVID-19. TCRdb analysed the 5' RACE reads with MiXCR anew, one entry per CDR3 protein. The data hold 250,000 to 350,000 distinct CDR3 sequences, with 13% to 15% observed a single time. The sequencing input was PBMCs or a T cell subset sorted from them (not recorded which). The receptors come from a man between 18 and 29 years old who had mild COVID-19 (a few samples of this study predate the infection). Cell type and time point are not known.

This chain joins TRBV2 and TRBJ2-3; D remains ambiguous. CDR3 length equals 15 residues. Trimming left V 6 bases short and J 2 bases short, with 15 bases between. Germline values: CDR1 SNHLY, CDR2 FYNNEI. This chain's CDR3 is CASSWEPELTDTQYF. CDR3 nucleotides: TGTGCCAGCAGCTGGGAACCCGAGCTCACAGATACGCAGTATTTT.

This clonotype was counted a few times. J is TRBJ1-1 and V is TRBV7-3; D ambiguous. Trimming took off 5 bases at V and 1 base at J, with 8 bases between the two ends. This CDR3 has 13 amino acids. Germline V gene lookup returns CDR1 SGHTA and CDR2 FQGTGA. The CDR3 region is CASSPGWNTEAFF. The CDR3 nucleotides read TGTGCCAGCAGCCCGGGATGGAACACTGAAGCTTTCTTT.

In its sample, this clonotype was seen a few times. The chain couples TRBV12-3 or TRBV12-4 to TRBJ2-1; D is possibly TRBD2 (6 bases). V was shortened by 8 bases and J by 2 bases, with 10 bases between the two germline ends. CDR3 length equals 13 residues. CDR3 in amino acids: CASGIAAYNEQFF. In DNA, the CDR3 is TGTGCCAGCGGGATAGCGGCCTACAATGAGCAGTTCTTC.

The CDR3 region is CASSYGTGDVYTF. In DNA, the CDR3 is TGTGCCAGCAGTTACGGGACAGGGGATGTCTACACCTTC. The chain links TRBV6-6 to TRBJ1-2, with 10 bases aligning to TRBD1. The CDR3 is 13 residues long. The V and J ends lost 2 bases and 10 bases, in that order; junction bases with no gene match: 4. Germline assignment: CDR1 MNHNY and CDR2 SVGAGI (reference sequence).

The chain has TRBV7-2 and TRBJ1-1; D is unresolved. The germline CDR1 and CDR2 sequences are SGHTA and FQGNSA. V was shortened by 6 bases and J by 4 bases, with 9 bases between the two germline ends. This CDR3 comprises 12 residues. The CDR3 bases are TGTGCCAGCAGGGCCTGGGGCACTGAAGCTTTCTTT. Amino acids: CASRAWGTEAFF.

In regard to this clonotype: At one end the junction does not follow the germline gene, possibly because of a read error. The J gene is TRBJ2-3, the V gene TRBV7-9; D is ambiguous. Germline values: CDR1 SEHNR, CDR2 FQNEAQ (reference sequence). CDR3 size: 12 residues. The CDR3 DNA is TGTGCCAGCAGGGTCGCAGGTTCCCCTGGGGATTTT. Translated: CASRVAGSPGDF.

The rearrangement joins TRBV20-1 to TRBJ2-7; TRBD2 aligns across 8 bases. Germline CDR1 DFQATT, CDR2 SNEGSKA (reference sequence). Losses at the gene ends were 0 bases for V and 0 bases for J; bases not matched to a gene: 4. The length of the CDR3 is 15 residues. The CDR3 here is CSARDPAGDSYEQYF. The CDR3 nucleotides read TGCAGTGCTAGAGATCCAGCGGGGGACTCCTACGAGCAGTACTTC.

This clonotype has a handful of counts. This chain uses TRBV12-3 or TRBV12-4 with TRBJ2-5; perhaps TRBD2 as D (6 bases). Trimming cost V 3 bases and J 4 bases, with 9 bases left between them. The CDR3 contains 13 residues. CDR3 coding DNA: TGTGCCAGCAGTTTGAACGGGGGAGAGACCCAGTACTTC. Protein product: CASSLNGGETQYF.

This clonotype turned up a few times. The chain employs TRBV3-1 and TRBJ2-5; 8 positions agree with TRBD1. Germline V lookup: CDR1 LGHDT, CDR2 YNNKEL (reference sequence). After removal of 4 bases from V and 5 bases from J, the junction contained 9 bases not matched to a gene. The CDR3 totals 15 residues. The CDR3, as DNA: TGTGCCAGCAGCCGTGGGGCAGGGGGCAGGGAGACCCAGTACTTC. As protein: CASSRGAGGRETQYF.

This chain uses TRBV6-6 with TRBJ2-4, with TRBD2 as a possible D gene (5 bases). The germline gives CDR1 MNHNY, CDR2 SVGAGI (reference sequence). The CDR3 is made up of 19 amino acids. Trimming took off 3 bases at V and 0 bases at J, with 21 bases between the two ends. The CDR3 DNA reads TGTGCCAGCAGTTATGGGGAGACTTACCCCCTAATAGCCAAAAACATTCAGTACTTC. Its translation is CASSYGETYPLIAKNIQYF.

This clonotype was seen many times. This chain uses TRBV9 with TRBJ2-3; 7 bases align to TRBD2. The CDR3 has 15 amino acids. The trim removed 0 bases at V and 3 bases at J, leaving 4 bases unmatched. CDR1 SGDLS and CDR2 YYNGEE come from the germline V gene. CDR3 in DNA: TGTGCCAGCAGCGTAGAGTGGGGGGGAACAGATACGCAGTATTTT. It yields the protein CASSVEWGGTDTQYF.

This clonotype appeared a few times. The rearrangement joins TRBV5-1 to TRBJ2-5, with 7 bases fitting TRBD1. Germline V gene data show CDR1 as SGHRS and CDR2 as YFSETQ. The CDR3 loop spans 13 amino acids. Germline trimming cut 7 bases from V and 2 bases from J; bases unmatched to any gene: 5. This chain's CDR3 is CASQGTDQETQYF. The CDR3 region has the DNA TGCGCCAGCCAAGGGACAGATCAAGAGACCCAGTACTTC.

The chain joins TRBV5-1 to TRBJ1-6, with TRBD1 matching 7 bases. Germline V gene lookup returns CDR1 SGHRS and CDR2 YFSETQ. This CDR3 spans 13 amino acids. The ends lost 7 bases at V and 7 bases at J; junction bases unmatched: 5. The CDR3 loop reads CASQGELNSPLHF. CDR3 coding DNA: TGCGCCAGCCAGGGGGAATTGAATTCACCCCTCCACTTT.

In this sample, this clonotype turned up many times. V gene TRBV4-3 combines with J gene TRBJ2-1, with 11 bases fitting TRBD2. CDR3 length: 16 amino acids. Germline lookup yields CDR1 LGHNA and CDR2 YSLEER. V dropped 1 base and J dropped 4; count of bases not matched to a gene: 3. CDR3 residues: CASSQGVAGGYNEQFF. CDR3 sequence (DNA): TGCGCCAGCAGCCAAGGGGTAGCGGGGGGGTACAATGAGCAGTTCTTC.

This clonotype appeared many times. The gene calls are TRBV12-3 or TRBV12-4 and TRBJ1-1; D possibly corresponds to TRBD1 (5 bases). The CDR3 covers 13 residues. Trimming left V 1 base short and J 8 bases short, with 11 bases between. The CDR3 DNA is TGTGCCAGCAGTTTAGGGGGATGGGACGAAGCTTTCTTT. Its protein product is CASSLGGWDEAFF.

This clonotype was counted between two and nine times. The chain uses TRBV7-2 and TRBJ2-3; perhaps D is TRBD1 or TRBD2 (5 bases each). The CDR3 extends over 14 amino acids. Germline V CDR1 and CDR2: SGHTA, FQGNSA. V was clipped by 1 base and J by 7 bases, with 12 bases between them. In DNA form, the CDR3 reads TGTGCCAGCAGCTTAGAGGTGGGACGGAATACGCAGTATTTT. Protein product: CASSLEVGRNTQYF.

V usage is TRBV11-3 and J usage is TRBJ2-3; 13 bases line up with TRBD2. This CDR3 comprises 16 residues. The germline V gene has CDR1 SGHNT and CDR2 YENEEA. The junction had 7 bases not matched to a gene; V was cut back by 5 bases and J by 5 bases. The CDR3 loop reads CASSARTSGGGDTQYF. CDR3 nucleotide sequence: TGTGCCAGCAGCGCGCGGACTAGCGGGGGAGGAGATACGCAGTATTTT.

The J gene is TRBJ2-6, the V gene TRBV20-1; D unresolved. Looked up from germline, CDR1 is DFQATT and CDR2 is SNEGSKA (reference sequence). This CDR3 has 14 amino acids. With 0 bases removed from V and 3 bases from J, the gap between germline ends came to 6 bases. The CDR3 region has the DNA TGCAGTGCTAGAGACACAAATGGGGCCAACGTCCTGACTTTC. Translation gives CSARDTNGANVLTF.

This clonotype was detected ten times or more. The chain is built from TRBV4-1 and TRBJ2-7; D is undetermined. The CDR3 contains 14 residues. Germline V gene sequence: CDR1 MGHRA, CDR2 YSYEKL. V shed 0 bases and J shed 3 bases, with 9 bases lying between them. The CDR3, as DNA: TGCGCCAGCAGCCAAGATGTGGTCGACTACGAGCAGTACTTC. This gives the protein CASSQDVVDYEQYF.

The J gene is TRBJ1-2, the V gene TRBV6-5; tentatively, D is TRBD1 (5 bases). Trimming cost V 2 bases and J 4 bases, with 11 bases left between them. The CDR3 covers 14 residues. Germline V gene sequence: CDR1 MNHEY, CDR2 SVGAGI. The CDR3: CASSYAGSFYGYTF. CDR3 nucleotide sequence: TGTGCCAGCAGTTACGCAGGGTCATTCTATGGCTACACCTTC.

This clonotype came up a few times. The CDR3 region has the DNA TGTGCCAGCAGCTTAGTACGCGACGGTTACAATGAGCAGTTCTTC. Translation gives CASSLVRDGYNEQFF. This rearrangement joins TRBV7-6 to TRBJ2-1; D not certain. The V gene's germline CDR1 is SGHVS and CDR2 FNYEAQ. The CDR3 runs to 15 residues. V lost 1 base and J lost 4, with 11 bases in between.